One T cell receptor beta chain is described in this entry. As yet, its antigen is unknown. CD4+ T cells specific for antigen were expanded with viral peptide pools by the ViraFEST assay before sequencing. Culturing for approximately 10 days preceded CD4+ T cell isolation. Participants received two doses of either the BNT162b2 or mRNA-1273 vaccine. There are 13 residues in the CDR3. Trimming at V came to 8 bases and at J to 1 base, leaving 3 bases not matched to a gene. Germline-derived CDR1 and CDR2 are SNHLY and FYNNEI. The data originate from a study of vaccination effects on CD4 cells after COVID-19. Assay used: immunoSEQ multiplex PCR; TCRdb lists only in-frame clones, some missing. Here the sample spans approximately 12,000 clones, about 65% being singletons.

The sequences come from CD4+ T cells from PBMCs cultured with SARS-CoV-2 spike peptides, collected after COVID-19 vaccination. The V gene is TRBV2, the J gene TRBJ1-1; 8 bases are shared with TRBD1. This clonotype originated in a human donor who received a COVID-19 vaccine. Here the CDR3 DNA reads TGTGCCAGCGACGACAGGGGGAACACTGAAGCTTTCTTT. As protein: CASDDRGNTEAFF.